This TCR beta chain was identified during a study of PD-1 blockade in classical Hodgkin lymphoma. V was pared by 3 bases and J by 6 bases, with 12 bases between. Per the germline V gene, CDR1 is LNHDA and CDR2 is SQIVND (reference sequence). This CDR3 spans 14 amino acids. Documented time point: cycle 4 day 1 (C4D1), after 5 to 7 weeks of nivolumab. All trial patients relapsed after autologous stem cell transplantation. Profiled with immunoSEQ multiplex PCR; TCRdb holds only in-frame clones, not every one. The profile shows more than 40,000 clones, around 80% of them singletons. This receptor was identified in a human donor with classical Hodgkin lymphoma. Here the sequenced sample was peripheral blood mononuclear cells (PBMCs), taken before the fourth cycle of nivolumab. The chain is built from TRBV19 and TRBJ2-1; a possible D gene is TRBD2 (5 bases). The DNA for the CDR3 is TGTGCCAGTAGTATTGTCTCAAGCGGCAATGAGCAGTTCTTC. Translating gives CASSIVSSGNEQFF.